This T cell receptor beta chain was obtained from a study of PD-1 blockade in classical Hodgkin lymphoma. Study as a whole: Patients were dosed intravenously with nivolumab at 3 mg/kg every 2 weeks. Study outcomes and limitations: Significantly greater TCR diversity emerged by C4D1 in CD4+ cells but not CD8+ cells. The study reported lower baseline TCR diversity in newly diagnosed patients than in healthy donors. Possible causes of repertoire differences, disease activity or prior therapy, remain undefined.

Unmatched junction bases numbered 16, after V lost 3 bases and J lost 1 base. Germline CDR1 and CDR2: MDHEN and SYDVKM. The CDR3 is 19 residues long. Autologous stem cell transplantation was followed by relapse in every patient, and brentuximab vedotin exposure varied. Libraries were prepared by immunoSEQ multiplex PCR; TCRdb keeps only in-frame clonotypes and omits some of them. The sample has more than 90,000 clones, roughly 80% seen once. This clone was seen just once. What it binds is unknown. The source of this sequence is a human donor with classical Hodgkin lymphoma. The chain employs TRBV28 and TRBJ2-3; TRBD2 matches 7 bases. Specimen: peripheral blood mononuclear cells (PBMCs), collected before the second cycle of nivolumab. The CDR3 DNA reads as TGTGCCAGCAGTTTTGTGTTGGGGTCTGGGCGGGAGCGCACAGATACGCAGTATTTT. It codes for CASSFVLGSGRERTDTQYF.